These 20 T cell receptor beta chains were all obtained from the same sample, sequenced in a study of CD4 T cells in relation to SARS-CoV-2 and coronaviruses. Data came from immunoSEQ multiplex PCR; TCRdb stores just in-frame clones and leaves some out. The data contain tens of thousands of clones, around 76% of them seen just once; the ten biggest clones take up 9.5% to 15%. The antigens these receptors bind are not known. Unexposed donor CD4+ T cells date from 2011-2018, before the COVID-19 pandemic. Isolation of CD4+ T cells took place after 10 days in culture. Sequenced material: CD4+ T cells from PBMCs, cultured in vitro. These receptors all stem from a human donor in good health.

The table lists this clone with a few counts. This sequence joins TRBV15 and TRBJ2-7, with 11 bases matching TRBD2. Germline CDR1 and CDR2: LNHNV and YYDKDF (reference sequence). The CDR3 runs to 16 residues. V shed 0 bases, J shed 3 bases, and the junction held 4 bases outside the gene matches. CDR3 DNA: TGTGCCACCAGCAGAGATCTTACTAGCGGGGGCTACGAGCAGTACTTC. Translation gives CATSRDLTSGGYEQYF.

The chain combines TRBV7-2 with TRBJ2-7; tentatively, D is TRBD2 (7 bases). This CDR3 is 16 amino acids long. The V gene's germline CDR1 is SGHTA and CDR2 FQGNSA. Trimming shortened V by 5 bases and J by 5 bases, and 22 bases separated the two germline ends. DNA of the CDR3: TGTGCCAGCAGCAAAGGGGGGGCCGGGCTTGGTGACGAGCAGTACTTC. Its translation: CASSKGGAGLGDEQYF.

This chain links TRBV7-5 with TRBJ1-2; TRBD1, as called in the table, went unchecked against the DNA. TRBV7-5 constitutes a pseudogene. CDR3 length: 14 residues. CDR3 in DNA: TGTGCCAGAAGCCCAGGGGAGAGTGACTATGGCTACACCTTC. It encodes CARSPGESDYGYTF.

The chain has TRBV6-6 and TRBJ2-1; 11 bases agree with TRBD2. The germline gives CDR1 MNHNY, CDR2 SVGAGI (reference sequence). V gave up 9 bases and J gave up 6 bases; unmatched junction bases: 19. The CDR3 is made up of 18 amino acids. As DNA, the CDR3 is TGTGCCAGTACTCGAGGGACTAGCGGTTACCCCGACTTCAATGAGCAGTTCTTC. Residues: CASTRGTSGYPDFNEQFF.

This clone was counted between two and nine times. This chain uses TRBV4-2 with TRBJ2-7; 9 bases align to TRBD2. CDR3 length equals 15 residues. The junction had 5 bases not matched to a gene; V was cut back by 1 base and J by 4 bases. Germline V gene sequence: CDR1 LGHNA, CDR2 YNFKEQ. The CDR3 loop is CASSQVLTSGYEQYF. As DNA, the CDR3 is TGTGCCAGCAGCCAAGTTTTGACTAGCGGTTACGAGCAGTACTTC.

This chain joins TRBV7-9 and TRBJ2-5, with 7 bases aligning to TRBD1. The germline gives CDR1 SEHNR, CDR2 FQNEAQ (reference sequence). The CDR3 has 14 amino acids. V was pared by 6 bases and J by 5 bases, with 9 bases of the junction left unmatched. The CDR3 DNA follows: TGTGCCAGCAGGAGACAAGGGGGCCGGGAGACCCAGTACTTC. Translated: CASRRQGGRETQYF.

The chain's CDR3 is CASSEGGRTDTQYF. CDR3 coding DNA: TGTGCCAGCAGTGAGGGGGGCCGCACAGATACGCAGTATTTT. The V gene is TRBV6-1, the J gene TRBJ2-3; D could derive from TRBD1 or TRBD2 (6 bases each). The V and J ends lost 3 bases and 1 base respectively, with 8 bases between them. CDR3 size: 14 residues. Germline V lookup: CDR1 MNHNS, CDR2 SASEGT.

The CDR3 nucleotides are TGTGCCAGCAGTTCCACAGGGGGTGAGAGCTATGGCTACACCTTC. Residues: CASSSTGGESYGYTF. V usage is TRBV7-3 and J usage is TRBJ1-2, with 8 nucleotides matching TRBD1. From germline, CDR1 is SGHTA and CDR2 FQGTGA. Trimming removed 6 bases from V and 4 bases from J; junction bases left unmatched: 10. This CDR3 is built from 15 residues.

The chain joins TRBV10-3 to TRBJ2-1; D gene ambiguous. The germline V and J ends were trimmed by 7 bases and 5 bases, with 18 bases remaining between them. This CDR3 spans 15 amino acids. Looked up from germline, CDR1 is ENHRY and CDR2 is SYGVKD. The CDR3 here is CAITGSKAENNEQFF. Here the CDR3 DNA reads TGTGCCATCACTGGAAGTAAAGCCGAGAACAATGAGCAGTTCTTC.

Here the CDR3 DNA reads TGTGCCTGGAAACGATGGCGGTTCAATGAGCAGTTCTTC. This translates into CAWKRWRFNEQFF. The V call is TRBV30, the J call TRBJ2-1; D gene unclear. V lost 4 bases and J lost 6, with 13 bases in between. Germline CDR1 is GTSNPN and CDR2 is SVGIG (reference sequence). There are 13 residues in the CDR3.

This chain uses TRBV7-3 with TRBJ2-3, with D possibly being TRBD2 (6 bases). CDR1 and CDR2 (germline): SGHTA, FQGTGA. Between the trimmed V and J ends, which lost 5 bases and 0 bases, there was a span of 12 bases. CDR3 length: 15 amino acids. The DNA of the CDR3 is TGTGCCAGCAGCCCTTTAGGGACTAGCACAGATACGCAGTATTTT. It yields the protein CASSPLGTSTDTQYF.

The chain couples TRBV19 to TRBJ1-1; D may be TRBD1 (6 bases). Germline CDR1 and CDR2: LNHDA and SQIVND (reference sequence). V was clipped by 4 bases and J by 1 base, with 19 bases between them. The CDR3 totals 17 residues. CDR3 in amino acids: CASSSEVAGEWNTEAFF. The DNA for the CDR3 is TGTGCCAGTAGTAGCGAGGTTGCAGGGGAATGGAACACTGAAGCTTTCTTT.

This chain joins TRBV7-8 and TRBJ1-2; D perhaps matches TRBD1 (5 bases). Germline V gene lookup returns CDR1 SGHVS and CDR2 FQNEAQ. CDR3 size: 17 residues. V shed 1 base and J shed 3 bases, with 18 bases lying between them. CDR3 protein: CASSLVFAGWVDYGYTF. CDR3 bases: TGTGCCAGCAGCTTAGTGTTCGCAGGGTGGGTCGACTATGGCTACACCTTC.

This sequence joins TRBV4-1 and TRBJ2-7, with 7 positions matching TRBD2. The V gene's germline CDR1 is MGHRA and CDR2 YSYEKL. The ends lost 0 bases at V and 5 bases at J; junction bases unmatched: 16. The CDR3 has 18 amino acids. CDR3 coding DNA: TGCGCCAGCAGCCAAGATGGGAGGGACGCTACCCGAGATCACGAGCAGTACTTC. Protein: CASSQDGRDATRDHEQYF.

The genes are TRBV28 and TRBJ2-1, with D possibly being TRBD2 (5 bases). Germline CDR1 and CDR2: MDHEN and SYDVKM. V was trimmed by 4 bases and J by 7 bases, leaving 20 bases between them. The CDR3 is 16 amino acids. The CDR3 sequence is CASSSRTSAFKNEQFF. The CDR3 DNA reads TGTGCCAGCAGTTCTAGGACTTCCGCTTTCAAGAATGAGCAGTTCTTC.

This clone has a handful of counts. The rearrangement joins TRBV4-1 to TRBJ1-1; TRBD1 might be the D (6 bases). The CDR3 sequence is 16 residues long. Germline CDR1 reads MGHRA; CDR2 reads YSYEKL. With 4 bases removed from V and 0 bases from J, the gap between germline ends came to 15 bases. CDR3 coding DNA: TGCGCCAGCAGCCTACAGGGCGACGGGGTGAACACTGAAGCTTTCTTT. Its protein is CASSLQGDGVNTEAFF.

The rearrangement joins TRBV3-1 (or the pseudogene TRBV3-2) to TRBJ2-1; no reliable D call. This CDR3 has 11 amino acids. V lost 2 bases, J lost 10 bases, and 6 bases lay in between. Germline-derived CDR1 and CDR2 are LGHDT and YNNKEL (reference sequence). The chain's CDR3 is CASSQMWEQFF. Written as DNA, the CDR3 is TGTGCCAGCAGCCAAATGTGGGAGCAGTTCTTC.

The genes are TRBV30 and TRBJ2-2; TRBD1 might be the D (6 bases). Germline V gene lookup returns CDR1 GTSNPN and CDR2 SVGIG (reference sequence). The CDR3 is 15 amino acids. Trimming removed 1 base at V and 1 base at J, with 10 bases between. The DNA of the CDR3 is TGTGCCTGGAGTGCCGGGACACTGAACACCGGGGAGCTGTTTTTT. Protein: CAWSAGTLNTGELFF.

A single count supports this clone. V and J are TRBV7-3 and TRBJ2-3; 8 bases are a match to TRBD1. Germline CDR1 SGHTA, CDR2 FQGTGA. With V trimmed by 5 bases and J by 2 bases, 6 bases remained unmatched. CDR3 length: 15 amino acids. The CDR3 DNA follows: TGTGCCAGCAGCCTACAGGGGGGCACCACAGATACGCAGTATTTT. This sequence encodes CASSLQGGTTDTQYF.

This chain uses TRBV10-2 with TRBJ2-7, with 10 bases identical to TRBD2. The CDR3 runs 13 residues. J gave up 6 bases and V 6 bases, and 5 bases lay outside the gene matches. Germline V gene data show CDR1 as WSHSY and CDR2 as SAAADI. CDR3 amino acids: CASRIAGGGEQYF. The CDR3 bases are TGCGCCAGCAGAATAGCGGGAGGCGGCGAGCAGTACTTC.